A selection of T cell receptor beta chains follows, all from one sample in a study of blood T cell repertoires in COVID-19. Sequencing used immunoSEQ multiplex PCR; TCRdb keeps in-frame clones, though not all of them. This table has 90,000 to 130,000 clones, 88% appearing once. The sample was peripheral blood. The receptors stem from a woman between 45 and 65 years old with acute or convalescent COVID-19. CDR3s include the opening cysteine and the closing phenylalanine or tryptophan. Fields, in order: V gene, D gene, J gene, CDR3 protein, CDR3 DNA. The D gene is left open where the match is weak.

TRBV7-9	TRBD1	TRBJ1-3	CASSPEQGGIFSGNTIYF	TGTGCCAGCAGCCCGGAACAGGGGGGCATTTTCTCTGGAAACACCATATATTTT
TRBV19	TRBD2	TRBJ2-5	CASSMFAGRAGETQYF	TGTGCCAGTAGTATGTTTGCGGGGAGGGCCGGTGAGACCCAGTACTTC
TRBV6-1	TRBD2	TRBJ2-1	CASSERLAGVSSYNEQFF	TGTGCCAGCAGTGAACGACTAGCGGGTGTGAGCTCCTACAATGAGCAGTTCTTC
TRBV18	TRBD1	TRBJ2-7	CASSISDRAYEQYF	TGTGCCAGCTCTATTTCAGACAGGGCCTACGAGCAGTACTTC
TRBV5-1	.	TRBJ1-2	CASSPRRDNDGYTF	TGCGCCAGCAGCCCCAGGCGGGATAACGACGGCTACACCTTC
TRBV11-2	TRBD2	TRBJ2-7	CASSSRRGGLVDEQYF	TGTGCCAGCAGCTCCCGTCGAGGGGGACTAGTCGACGAGCAGTACTTC
TRBV12-3/TRBV12-4	.	TRBJ2-3	CASSAETDTQYF	TGTGCCAGCAGCGCCGAGACAGATACGCAGTATTTT
TRBV4-1	TRBD2	TRBJ2-4	CASSQDGAGGPVDIQYF	TGCGCCAGCAGCCAAGACGGGGCGGGAGGGCCTGTTGACATTCAGTACTTC
TRBV5-1	TRBD2	TRBJ2-3	CASSLHGRMADTQYF	TGCGCCAGCAGCTTGCACGGGAGGATGGCAGATACGCAGTATTTT
TRBV7-9	TRBD2	TRBJ2-5	CASSFGLAGLETQYF	TGTGCCAGCAGCTTCGGACTAGCGGGTCTAGAGACCCAGTACTTC
TRBV19	.	TRBJ1-2	CASSIGRGLNYGYTF	TGTGCCAGTAGTATAGGGAGAGGGCTTAACTATGGCTACACCTTC
TRBV18	.	TRBJ2-3	CASSPAVPGDTQYF	TGTGCCAGCTCACCAGCGGTACCGGGGGATACGCAGTATTTT
TRBV19	.	TRBJ2-2	CASSMGQVNTGELFF	TGTGCCAGTAGTATGGGGCAGGTTAACACCGGGGAGCTGTTTTTT
TRBV5-1	.	TRBJ2-1	CASRKVSDNEQFF	TGCGCCAGCAGAAAGGTTAGCGACAATGAGCAGTTCTTC
TRBV28	TRBD1	TRBJ2-1	CASSLWGQGKGNEQFF	TGTGCCAGCAGTTTATGGGGACAGGGTAAGGGAAATGAGCAGTTCTTC
TRBV28	.	TRBJ2-6	CASRGGANVLTF	TGTGCCAGCCGGGGAGGAGCCAACGTCCTGACTTTC